The 20 T cell receptor beta chains in this list originate from one sample, sequenced in a study of CD8 T cells in Susac syndrome. Reverse transcription of roughly 0.45 to 1 ug RNA used random hexamers. MiXCR was run by TCRdb on the immunoSEQ multiplex PCR reads, yielding one entry per CDR3 protein. This table has a few hundred thousand distinct CDR3 sequences, about 93% appearing once. Sequencing input: CD8+ T cells from PBMCs. The receptors originated from a human donor with multiple sclerosis.

V and J are TRBV20-1 and TRBJ2-5; either TRBD1 or TRBD2 may supply D (7 bases each). CDR1 DFQATT and CDR2 SNEGSKA come from the germline V gene (reference sequence). The CDR3 loop spans 16 amino acids. V was clipped by 4 bases and J by 3 bases, with 21 bases between them. DNA for the CDR3: TGCAGTGCTATAGGGGGGGGACAGAGAGCTGAAGAGACCCAGTACTTC. It is translated as CSAIGGGQRAEETQYF.

The chain combines TRBV29-1 with TRBJ2-7; 7 bases are a match to TRBD1. The ends lost 6 bases at V and 2 bases at J; junction bases unmatched: 13. The CDR3 runs to 15 residues. CDR1 is SQVTM and CDR2 is ANQGSEA in the germline V gene. CDR3 sequence (DNA): TGCAGCGTGGTGGATCAGGGGGACCTAACCTACGAGCAGTACTTC. Its translation: CSVVDQGDLTYEQYF.

This rearrangement joins TRBV11-3 to TRBJ1-1; perhaps TRBD1 as D (5 bases). Per germline, CDR1 SGHNT and CDR2 YENEEA. Trimming removed 5 bases from V and 0 bases from J, with 16 bases in between. The length of the CDR3 is 16 residues. CDR3 coding DNA: TGTGCCAGCAGCGTAGCGACCCCAGGGCTGAACACTGAAGCTTTCTTT. Amino acid sequence: CASSVATPGLNTEAFF.

The rearrangement joins TRBV6-5 to TRBJ1-5; 8 bases match TRBD1. This CDR3 contains 17 residues. Germline values: CDR1 MNHEY, CDR2 SVGAGI. Trimming cost V 0 bases and J 3 bases; bases outside gene matches: 7. The CDR3 reads CASSYSGQAQPNQPQHF. DNA for the CDR3: TGTGCCAGCAGTTACTCGGGACAGGCCCAGCCCAATCAGCCCCAGCATTTT.

The chain has TRBV29-1 and TRBJ2-7; D unclear. CDR3 length: 13 residues. Trimming removed 5 bases at V and 4 bases at J, with 15 bases between. CDR1 is SQVTM and CDR2 is ANQGSEA in the germline V gene. CDR3 region: CSVLHETLYEQYF. CDR3 bases: TGCAGCGTTTTACACGAAACACTTTACGAGCAGTACTTC.

Notes on this clonotype: A junction end diverges from the germline sequence, so it may reflect a read error. The V and J genes are TRBV7-9 and TRBJ2-1; tentative D call: TRBD2 (6 bases). Germline V gives CDR1 SEHNR, CDR2 FQNEAQ (reference sequence). The CDR3 is 13 amino acids. CDR3 loop: CAGSSGRGNEQFF. For the CDR3, the DNA is TGTGCCGGCAGTAGCGGTCGGGGCAATGAGCAGTTCTTC.

This chain links TRBV4-3 with TRBJ2-2, with a weak D call TRBD1 (5 bases). Germline values: CDR1 LGHNA, CDR2 YSLEER. The CDR3 runs 16 residues. Deletions cut 0 bases from V and 7 bases from J, with 15 bases between. The DNA for the CDR3 is TGCGCCAGCAGCCAAGATATTTTACAGGCTGGCGGGGAGCTGTTTTTT. Protein product: CASSQDILQAGGELFF.

This clonotype was observed a handful of times. The V call is TRBV2, the J call TRBJ2-7; D may be TRBD1 or TRBD2 (5 bases each). CDR1 is SNHLY, CDR2 FYNNEI, per germline. V shed 4 bases and J shed 4 bases, with 11 bases lying between them. The CDR3 has 13 residues. In DNA, the CDR3 is TGTGCCAGCAGTGCCGGGGCCGGATACGAGCAGTACTTC. It yields the protein CASSAGAGYEQYF.

The rearrangement joins TRBV10-3 to TRBJ2-7; D uncertain. Per the germline V gene, CDR1 is ENHRY and CDR2 is SYGVKD. The CDR3 totals 14 residues. V shed 3 bases and J shed 3 bases, with 12 bases lying between them. The DNA for the CDR3 is TGTGCCATCAGTGACCCTAGTTGGGGCTACGAGCAGTACTTC. Protein product: CAISDPSWGYEQYF.

J is TRBJ2-3 and V is TRBV5-6; D is unclear. Between the trimmed V and J ends, which lost 0 bases and 0 bases, there was a span of 8 bases. The CDR3 has 15 residues. Germline CDR1 and CDR2: SGHDT and YYEEEE. The CDR3 DNA sequence: TGTGCCAGCAGCTTGGAACGGAAGAGCACAGATACGCAGTATTTT. It specifies CASSLERKSTDTQYF.

In its sample, this clonotype was seen once. The rearrangement links TRBV12-3 or TRBV12-4 to TRBJ1-2, with D uncertain. V gave up 2 bases and J gave up 6 bases, with 19 bases separating them. The CDR3 runs 16 residues. The CDR3 nucleotides are TGTGCCAGCAGTTTACTAGCCAGACGATACTTGGATGGCTACACCTTC. Amino acids: CASSLLARRYLDGYTF.

The V gene is TRBV4-1, the J gene TRBJ2-5; no clear D gene. The CDR3 consists of 15 residues. Per the germline V gene, CDR1 is MGHRA and CDR2 is YSYEKL. V gave up 0 bases and J gave up 2 bases, with 10 bases separating them. The CDR3 region is CASSQELPKQETQYF. The CDR3 DNA reads TGCGCCAGCAGCCAAGAACTACCGAAACAAGAGACCCAGTACTTC.

This chain connects TRBV24-1 to TRBJ2-3; D is perhaps TRBD1 (6 bases). The V gene lost 4 bases and the J gene lost 0 bases, with 19 bases spanning the gap. The CDR3 length is 18 residues. CDR1 is KGHDR, CDR2 SFDVKD, per germline. The CDR3 region has the DNA TGTGCCACCAGTGACTCACCAACCAGGGGAAGGAGCACAGATACGCAGTATTTT. Protein sequence: CATSDSPTRGRSTDTQYF.

On this clonotype itself: Relative to the germline gene, one junction end is altered; a read error may explain this. The chain links TRBV4-3 to TRBJ2-7, with 9 bases matching TRBD1. This CDR3 spans 14 amino acids. Per the germline V gene, CDR1 is LGHNA and CDR2 is YSLEER. The CDR3, as DNA: TGCGCCAGCAGCCCCGGACAGGGGACCTACGAGCAGCACTTC. It is translated as CASSPGQGTYEQHF.

V usage is TRBV9 and J usage is TRBJ1-2; maybe TRBD1 (6 bases). The ends were cut back, 0 bases at V and 5 bases at J, with 14 bases in the middle. CDR1 and CDR2 from the germline V gene are SGDLS and YYNGEE. The CDR3 is made up of 15 amino acids. CDR3 DNA sequence: TGTGCCAGCAGCGTAGAGGGGGATCCAGCATATGGCTACACCTTC. Amino acids: CASSVEGDPAYGYTF.

The CDR3 coding sequence is TGTGCCACCAGTGATTCCGGGAGAAATGAGCAGTTCTTC. As protein: CATSDSGRNEQFF. The chain carries TRBV24-1 and TRBJ2-1, with TRBD2 as a possible D gene (6 bases). Germline assignment: CDR1 KGHDR and CDR2 SFDVKD. The length of the CDR3 is 13 residues. Trimming cost V 2 bases and J 7 bases, with 8 bases left between them.

The CDR3 coding sequence is TGTGCCAGCAGCGTATGGACTAGCGGGATTGATACGCAGTATTTT. It codes for CASSVWTSGIDTQYF. The chain combines TRBV9 with TRBJ2-3; 12 nucleotides agree with TRBD2. Per the germline V gene, CDR1 is SGDLS and CDR2 is YYNGEE. The CDR3 length is 15 residues. V was pared by 1 base and J by 6 bases, with 3 bases of the junction left unmatched.

V and J are TRBV4-3 and TRBJ2-1, with a weak D call TRBD2 (5 bases). The V gene lost 1 base and the J gene lost 8 bases, with 12 bases spanning the gap. This CDR3 is 14 amino acids long. The V gene's germline CDR1 is LGHNA and CDR2 YSLEER. CDR3 nucleotides: TGCGCCAGCAGCCAAGCCGACTACCCCCATGAGCAGTTCTTC. It yields the protein CASSQADYPHEQFF.

The chain couples TRBV9 to TRBJ2-5; 8 bases fit TRBD1. The CDR3 has 15 residues. Germline V gene lookup returns CDR1 SGDLS and CDR2 YYNGEE. The V and J ends lost 3 bases and 3 bases, in that order; junction bases with no gene match: 7. CDR3 in amino acids: CASSDPGGEEETQYF. CDR3 nucleotide sequence: TGTGCCAGCAGCGATCCAGGGGGCGAAGAAGAGACCCAGTACTTC. Combining the CDR3 with reference TRBV9 and TRBJ2-5 gives the whole variable domain DSGVTQTPKHLITATGQRVTLRCSPRSGDLSVYWYQQSLDQGLQFLIQYYNGEERAKGNILERFSAQQFPDLHSELNLSSLELGDSALYFCASSDPGGEEETQYFGPGTRLLVL.

V usage is TRBV19 and J usage is TRBJ1-4; perhaps TRBD1 as D (6 bases). V lost 7 bases to trimming and J lost 6 bases, with 12 bases between them. Germline values: CDR1 LNHDA, CDR2 SQIVND (reference sequence). CDR3 size: 13 residues. The DNA for the CDR3 is TGTGCCAGTATGAGCAGGGGCGATGAAAAACTGTTTTTT. This encodes CASMSRGDEKLFF.